Listed here is a single T cell receptor (beta chain). The antigen remains unidentified. The germline CDR1 and CDR2 sequences are SGHVS and FQNEAQ. The CDR3 is made up of 15 amino acids. V lost 0 bases to trimming and J lost 8 bases; unmatched junction nucleotides: 3. Assay: immunoSEQ multiplex PCR; the TCRdb copy retains only in-frame clones and omits some. The data contain tens of thousands of clones, almost 85% of them singletons. The time point: week 23, last vaccination. Each dose delivered 300 ug of mutant IDH1 20-mer peptide subcutaneously with imiquimod. The donors' diagnosis was new WHO grade 3 or 4 astrocytoma that was IDH1-mutant and ATRX-lost. The data were obtained in a study of a mutant IDH1 vaccine in newly diagnosed glioma. Findings and caveats of the study: Vaccine-induced responses were seen in around 93% of patients, spanning several MHC alleles.

The origin of this receptor is a young man with glioma. Some clones in this sample may be carry-over from other donors' samples. The chain couples TRBV7-8 to TRBJ2-1; 11 bases fit TRBD2. The material sequenced was PBMCs, taken from a glioma patient whose treatment included an IDH1 peptide vaccine. CDR3 protein: CASSLALAGGHEQFF. Written as DNA, the CDR3 is TGTGCCAGCAGCTTAGCCCTAGCGGGAGGACATGAGCAGTTCTTC.